These T cell receptor beta chains were read from a single sample in a study of shared clonotypes between healthy human individuals. Using immunoSEQ multiplex PCR, the repertoire was profiled, and TCRdb retains in-frame clones only, with some absent. The sample has 2,500,000 or so clones; roughly 90% are singletons. Source material: naive CD4+ T cells from PBMCs. The origin of the receptors is a man between 18 and 35 years old in good health. Some clones in this sample may be carry-over from other donors' samples. CDR3s include the opening cysteine and the closing phenylalanine or tryptophan. D genes are given only for firm matches. Clone size is not always given. Where it is, it says once, few, many or a class for expanded clones.

cdr3_aa	cdr3_nt	clone_size	cdr3_length	d_call	v_call	j_call
CASSLLVSRFYNEQFF	TGCGCCAGCAGCTTGCTAGTGTCCCGGTTCTACAATGAGCAGTTCTTC	.	16	.	TRBV5-1	TRBJ2-1
CASSLGQGSNTEAFF	TGTGCCAGCAGTCTCGGACAGGGTTCGAACACTGAAGCTTTCTTT	.	15	TRBD1	TRBV6-5	TRBJ1-1
CASSIDRGVHTDTQYF	TGTGCCAGTAGTATAGACAGGGGTGTTCATACGGATACGCAGTATTTT	.	16	.	TRBV19	TRBJ2-3
CASSRTVYSNQPQHF	TGCGCCAGCAGTCGCACAGTCTATAGCAATCAGCCCCAGCATTTT	.	15	.	TRBV23-1	TRBJ1-5
CASSPGQQNQPQHF	TGTGCCAGCAGCCCAGGACAGCAAAATCAGCCCCAGCATTTT	.	14	.	TRBV6-6	TRBJ1-5
CASSSLAGVNEQFF	TGTGCCAGCAGCTCCTTAGCGGGAGTAAATGAGCAGTTCTTC	.	14	TRBD2	TRBV5-5	TRBJ2-1
CASSPRTGTEFYNEQFF	TGTGCCAGCAGCCCCAGGACCGGGACAGAGTTTTACAATGAGCAGTTCTTC	.	17	TRBD1	TRBV7-9	TRBJ2-1
CAWSVGWSALGQPQHF	TGTGCCTGGAGTGTAGGGTGGAGTGCTTTGGGGCAGCCCCAGCATTTT	few	16	.	TRBV30	TRBJ1-5
CASSSGTGAPEEQFF	TGCGCCAGCAGCTCCGGGACAGGGGCCCCCGAGGAGCAGTTCTTC	once	15	TRBD1	TRBV5-1	TRBJ2-1
CASSDHRGGSSYNEQFF	TGTGCCAGCAGCGACCACAGGGGGGGGAGCTCCTACAATGAGCAGTTCTTC	.	17	.	TRBV9	TRBJ2-1
CASSNGAGSSYEQYF	TGTGCCAGCTCAAATGGGGCAGGGAGCTCCTACGAGCAGTACTTC	.	15	.	TRBV18	TRBJ2-7
CASLTAGLGGEKLFF	TGTGCCAGCCTAACTGCCGGGTTAGGGGGGGAAAAACTGTTTTTT	.	15	.	TRBV6-1	TRBJ1-4
CASSPGKTPPKNIQYF	TGTGCCAGCTCACCAGGGAAGACACCTCCCAAAAACATTCAGTACTTC	.	16	.	TRBV18	TRBJ2-4
CASSLAGRDTQYF	TGCGCCAGCAGCTTGGCAGGCCGAGATACGCAGTATTTT	.	13	.	TRBV5-1	TRBJ2-3
CASSSLRAPSSYEQYF	TGTGCCAGCAGCTCCCTGAGGGCCCCGTCCTCCTACGAGCAGTACTTC	.	16	.	TRBV7-9	TRBJ2-7
CASSPTRGLNEKLFF	TGTGCCAGCTCACCTACTCGGGGGCTTAATGAAAAACTGTTTTTT	.	15	.	TRBV18	TRBJ1-4
CASSGGRTGWNQPQHF	TGTGCCAGCAGTGGGGGGAGGACAGGGTGGAATCAGCCCCAGCATTTT	.	16	TRBD1	TRBV6-1	TRBJ1-5
CASSYSLGQGSYGYTF	TGTGCCAGCAGTTACTCTTTAGGACAGGGGTCCTATGGCTACACCTTC	.	16	TRBD1	TRBV6-5	TRBJ1-2
CASRNPYSNQPQHF	TGTGCCAGCAGAAATCCTTATAGCAATCAGCCCCAGCATTTT	.	14	.	TRBV6-1	TRBJ1-5
CASSQGQAGAYEQYF	TGTGCCAGCAGCCAAGGACAGGCCGGGGCCTACGAGCAGTACTTC	.	15	TRBD1	TRBV7-7	TRBJ2-7
CASSEVFRTGGDYGYTF	TGTGCCAGCAGTGAAGTTTTCCGGACAGGGGGCGACTATGGCTACACCTTC	.	17	TRBD1	TRBV6-1	TRBJ1-2
CASSPGQGVAGNTIYF	TGTGCCAGCAGCCCCGGACAGGGGGTGGCTGGAAACACCATATATTTT	.	16	TRBD1	TRBV7-2	TRBJ1-3
CASSLANQPYNEQFF	TGCGCCAGCAGCTTGGCTAATCAGCCGTACAATGAGCAGTTCTTC	.	15	.	TRBV5-1	TRBJ2-1
CASSGRRLAGGAHNEQFF	TGTGCCAGCAGTGGCCGCCGACTAGCGGGGGGGGCTCACAATGAGCAGTTCTTC	.	18	TRBD2	TRBV6-1	TRBJ2-1
CASSSVRSTSGSNEQFF	TGTGCCAGCAGCTCTGTTCGTTCGACTAGCGGGAGTAATGAGCAGTTCTTC	.	17	TRBD2	TRBV7-3	TRBJ2-1
CASSARDRAHEQYF	TGTGCCAGCAGCGCCCGGGACCGTGCGCACGAGCAGTACTTC	.	14	.	TRBV5-8	TRBJ2-7
CASSRTGPQETQYF	TGTGCCAGCAGTCGGACAGGGCCCCAAGAGACCCAGTACTTC	.	14	TRBD1	TRBV25-1	TRBJ2-5
CASRLAGVTDTQYF	TGTGCCAGCAGACTAGCGGGGGTCACAGATACGCAGTATTTT	.	14	TRBD2	TRBV7-2	TRBJ2-3
CASSYSTGVDEHF	TGTGCCAGCAGTTACTCGACAGGGGTTGATGAGCATTTT	.	13	TRBD1	TRBV6-5	TRBJ1-5
CASATGSGETQYF	TGTGCCAGCGCGACAGGGTCGGGAGAGACCCAGTACTTC	.	13	TRBD1	TRBV5-4	TRBJ2-5
CASSYHPGQGVWEQYF	TGTGCCAGCAGTTACCATCCGGGACAGGGGGTCTGGGAGCAGTACTTC	.	16	TRBD1	TRBV6-5	TRBJ2-7
CASSSRTGDYGYTF	TGTGCCAGCAGTTCCCGAACTGGGGACTATGGCTACACCTTC	.	14	.	TRBV28	TRBJ1-2
CAWSVLVQETQYF	TGTGCCTGGAGTGTACTGGTTCAGGAGACCCAGTACTTC	.	13	.	TRBV30	TRBJ2-5
CASSFGTPDRDNEQFF	TGTGCCAGCAGTTTCGGGACGCCAGATAGGGACAATGAGCAGTTCTTC	.	16	.	TRBV28	TRBJ2-1
CASSVEGNPYNEQFF	TGTGCCAGCAGCGTAGAGGGGAACCCCTACAATGAGCAGTTCTTC	.	15	.	TRBV9	TRBJ2-1
CASSPSPGTGDNNEQFF	TGTGCCAGCAGCCCCTCACCCGGGACAGGAGACAACAATGAGCAGTTCTTC	.	17	TRBD1	TRBV11-2	TRBJ2-1
CASSLQQGQGTNKGAFF	TGCGCCAGCAGCTTGCAACAGGGACAGGGGACAAACAAGGGGGCTTTCTTT	.	17	TRBD1	TRBV5-1	TRBJ1-1
CASSPTGVVGELFF	TGTGCCAGCAGTCCCACAGGGGTGGTCGGGGAGCTGTTTTTT	.	14	TRBD1	TRBV2	TRBJ2-2
CASSLEPGYGYTF	TGTGCCAGCAGCTTAGAACCAGGCTATGGCTACACCTTC	.	13	.	TRBV7-2	TRBJ1-2
CASSQDRGPGNTIYF	TGTGCCAGCAGCCAGGACAGGGGGCCAGGAAACACCATATATTTT	.	15	TRBD1	TRBV7-2	TRBJ1-3
CASTRGPGEQYF	TGTGCCAGCACCCGAGGGCCGGGTGAGCAGTACTTC	.	12	.	TRBV2	TRBJ2-7
CSSSTAGETQYF	TGCAGCTCATCGACGGCGGGAGAGACCCAGTACTTC	.	12	.	TRBV29-1	TRBJ2-5
CASSLATGGNTGELFF	TGTGCCAGCAGCTTAGCTACAGGGGGGAACACCGGGGAGCTGTTTTTT	.	16	TRBD1	TRBV7-3	TRBJ2-2
CASSESSGTGLGEKLFF	TGCGCCAGCAGTGAGTCGTCCGGGACAGGGTTGGGTGAAAAACTGTTTTTT	.	17	TRBD1	TRBV10-2	TRBJ1-4
CASSESKRGNTEAFF	TGTGCCAGCAGTGAATCTAAGCGGGGGAACACTGAAGCTTTCTTT	.	15	.	TRBV25-1	TRBJ1-1
CASRSGTVNTGELFF	TGTGCCAGCAGATCCGGGACCGTAAACACCGGGGAGCTGTTTTTT	.	15	.	TRBV28	TRBJ2-2
CASSLSGQGGYEQYF	TGTGCCAGCAGTTTGAGTGGACAGGGAGGCTACGAGCAGTACTTC	.	15	TRBD1	TRBV28	TRBJ2-7
CAWMWKLGLRRSEQYF	TGTGCCTGGATGTGGAAGTTGGGACTCCGACGGTCCGAGCAGTACTTC	.	16	.	TRBV30	TRBJ2-7
CASSPQIYKTRPGELFF	TGTGCCAGCAGCCCACAAATATATAAAACTAGACCCGGGGAGCTGTTTTTT	.	17	.	TRBV27	TRBJ2-2
CASSLRKTVNGELFF	TGTGCCAGCAGCTTACGTAAGACGGTCAACGGGGAGCTGTTTTTT	.	15	.	TRBV7-9	TRBJ2-2
CTSSLDRPDSNEKLFF	TGTACCAGCAGCTTAGACAGACCCGACTCGAATGAAAAACTGTTTTTT	.	16	.	TRBV7-2	TRBJ1-4
CASSKGTGVTLHYGYTF	TGTGCCAGCAGTAAGGGGACAGGGGTGACTTTACACTATGGCTACACCTTC	.	17	TRBD1	TRBV27	TRBJ1-2
CASSQGGYSYNEQFF	TGTGCCAGCAGTCAAGGGGGGTACTCCTACAATGAGCAGTTCTTC	.	15	.	TRBV7-6	TRBJ2-1
CASSPPGLAGDHGVF	TGTGCCAGTAGCCCCCCGGGACTAGCGGGAGACCACGGTGTCTTC	.	15	TRBD2	TRBV19	TRBJ2-1
CASSSGDLGSYEQYF	TGTGCCAGCAGTTCCGGGGATCTGGGGTCCTACGAGCAGTACTTC	.	15	.	TRBV28	TRBJ2-7
CASSLGISGANVLTF	TGTGCCAGCAGCCTCGGGATCTCTGGGGCCAACGTCCTGACTTTC	.	15	.	TRBV7-2	TRBJ2-6
CASSPGTNEQFF	TGTGCCAGCTCACCAGGGACGAATGAGCAGTTCTTC	.	12	.	TRBV18	TRBJ2-1
CASKGWETQYF	TGTGCCAGCAAAGGATGGGAGACCCAGTACTTC	.	11	.	TRBV7-9	TRBJ2-5
CASRSLSGAYEQYF	TGTGCCAGCAGGTCTCTATCAGGAGCCTACGAGCAGTACTTC	.	14	.	TRBV5-6	TRBJ2-7
CASSRERSGSYNEQFF	TGCGCCAGCAGCCGCGAAAGGAGTGGGTCCTACAATGAGCAGTTCTTC	.	16	.	TRBV5-1	TRBJ2-1